The clone carrying this TCR beta chain came up a few times. Its target is not known. This entry comes from a study of molecular identifiers for immune sequencing clone quantification. General study findings and limits: Clonotypes topping 20 RNA copies carried over 98% of effector molecules but under 1% of naive ones. In a background of around 1 million naive cells, spiked Jurkat TCR RNA from one cell was reportedly detectable.

The germline gives CDR1 SEHNR, CDR2 FQNEAQ (reference sequence). Trimming at V came to 1 base and at J to 1 base, leaving 7 bases not matched to a gene. This CDR3 spans 17 amino acids. The use of previously described methods and listed TCR primers produced the bulk TCR libraries. From the PCR reads, TCRdb called clonotypes with MiXCR, one entry per CDR3 protein. The sample consists of 40,000 or so distinct CDR3 sequences, roughly a fifth of them appearing once. Material for sequencing was naive CD8+ T cells from blood, with Jurkat cell RNA spiked in. Subset described: FACS-sorted CD8+CD4-CCR7+CD45RA+ naive T cells. This TCR derives from a human donor in good health. Some libraries in this study had Jurkat cell RNA spiked in. The chain joins TRBV7-9 to TRBJ2-3; 8 nucleotides agree with TRBD1. CDR3 protein: CASSLDSRGPGTDTQYF. The CDR3 coding sequence is TGTGCCAGCAGCTTAGATTCCAGGGGGCCTGGCACAGATACGCAGTATTTT.